Here is one TCR beta chain with its context. No antigen is known for it. Preparation of the TCRbeta library was carried out with unique molecular identifiers. One entry per CDR3 protein, called by TCRdb with MiXCR from the PCR reads. The sample consists of 90,000 to 130,000 distinct CDR3 sequences, roughly 6.1% of them appearing once. This sample is part of a study of T-cell reconstitution after alpha-beta-depleted transplantation in children. General study results and limits: It was newly produced T cells that mostly accounted for T-cell counts and diversity one year after transplant.

With V trimmed by 7 bases and J by 4 bases, 7 bases remained unmatched. Germline V CDR1 and CDR2: MNHNY, SVGAGI (reference sequence). The CDR3 contains 13 residues. The clonotype comes from a male patient aged 2-15 years who had a stem cell transplant for acute lymphoblastic leukemia, so the T cells may come from the graft donor. Here the sequenced sample was PBMCs, mostly from graft donor cells, taken 360 days after TCRalphabeta/CD19-depleted stem cell transplant. The chain couples TRBV6-6 to TRBJ2-7; 7 bases match TRBD1. The DNA of the CDR3 is TGTGCCAGCATTAAGGGGGCAAAATACGAGCAGTACTTC. Translated, it gives CASIKGAKYEQYF.